The 19 T cell receptor beta chains given below trace back to one sample, sequenced in a study of T cells after yellow fever vaccination. TCRdb re-called the 5' RACE reads with MiXCR, one entry per CDR3 protein. Of about 58,000 distinct CDR3 sequences listed, 7.1% are singletons. The material was CD8+ T cells sorted from PBMCs, obtained on the day of the first yellow fever vaccination. Receptor source: a man between 18 and 29 years old who received the YFV17D yellow fever vaccine.

Many counts were recorded for this clonotype. The chain has TRBV6-4 and TRBJ2-6; D gene unclear. This CDR3 region has 16 residues. From germline, CDR1 is MRHNA and CDR2 SNTAGT. The V gene lost 3 bases and the J gene lost 0 bases, with 9 bases spanning the gap. CDR3 sequence (DNA): TGTGCCAGCAGTGAATCCTCACGCTCTGGGGCCAACGTCCTGACTTTC. This encodes CASSESSRSGANVLTF.

This clonotype was seen once. The rearrangement links TRBV12-3 or TRBV12-4 to TRBJ1-5, with D perhaps TRBD1 (6 bases). Trimming shortened V by 2 bases and J by 7 bases, and 15 bases separated the two germline ends. This CDR3 contains 15 residues. CDR3 nucleotides: TGTGCCAGCAGTTTATCGCCCCGGGGGGCCCAGCCCCAGCATTTT. Protein: CASSLSPRGAQPQHF.

This clonotype was seen repeatedly, ten times or more. V and J are TRBV6-5 and TRBJ1-1, with D perhaps matching TRBD1 (6 bases). Germline V CDR1 and CDR2: MNHEY, SVGAGI. V was shortened by 2 bases and J by 6 bases, with 13 bases between the two germline ends. The CDR3 is 14 amino acids. CDR3 amino acids: CASSYATGNPEAFF. CDR3 nucleotides: TGTGCCAGCAGTTACGCCACAGGGAATCCTGAAGCTTTCTTT.

This clonotype was seen a few times. CDR3 region: CASSALTSGGYTQYF. For the CDR3, the DNA is TGTGCCAGCAGCGCCCTAACTAGCGGGGGTTATACGCAGTATTTT. The J gene is TRBJ2-3, the V gene TRBV7-9; 11 positions match TRBD2. Germline V gives CDR1 SEHNR, CDR2 FQNEAQ (reference sequence). This CDR3 has 15 amino acids. The trim removed 5 bases at V and 7 bases at J, leaving 8 bases unmatched. Full variable domain (outside the CDR3, taken from reference TRBV7-9 and TRBJ2-3): DTGVSQNPRHKITKRGQNVTFRCDPISEHNRLYWYRQTLGQGPEFLTYFQNEAQLEKSRLLSDRFSAERPKGSFSTLEIQRTEQGDSAMYLCASSALTSGGYTQYFGPGTRLTVL.

The rearrangement uses TRBV29-1 and TRBJ1-5; 9 nucleotides line up with TRBD1. From germline, CDR1 is SQVTM and CDR2 ANQGSEA. J was trimmed by 7 bases and V by 7 bases; bases with no gene match: 8. CDR3 length equals 13 residues. The CDR3 region has the DNA TGCAGCGCCCGGACAGGGGCGGACCAGCCCCAGCATTTT. Its protein is CSARTGADQPQHF.

At least ten counts were recorded for this clonotype. The chain links TRBV7-2 to TRBJ2-3; perhaps D is TRBD1 or TRBD2 (5 bases each). Germline lookup yields CDR1 SGHTA and CDR2 FQGNSA. Trimming took off 5 bases at V and 0 bases at J, with 12 bases between the two ends. The CDR3 has 15 amino acids. The CDR3 nucleotides are TGTGCCAGCAGCCTCGGGACCGCAAGCACAGATACGCAGTATTTT. This sequence encodes CASSLGTASTDTQYF.

The genes are TRBV29-1 and TRBJ2-3; the D gene could be TRBD1 or TRBD2 (5 bases each). The CDR3 totals 14 residues. Trimming removed 1 base from V and 4 bases from J, with 12 bases in between. The germline CDR1 and CDR2 sequences are SQVTM and ANQGSEA. CDR3: CSVEVLGAPDTQYF. CDR3 nucleotide sequence: TGCAGCGTTGAAGTTCTCGGGGCCCCAGATACGCAGTATTTT.

This clonotype came up many times. In DNA form, the CDR3 reads TGTGCCAGCAGTTGGAACAGCGGCAGCGAGCAGTACGTC. Translation gives CASSWNSGSEQYV. The gene calls are TRBV6-5 and TRBJ2-7, with D perhaps matching TRBD2 (5 bases). CDR3 length equals 13 residues. Per germline, CDR1 MNHEY and CDR2 SVGAGI. Deletions cut 4 bases from V and 6 bases from J, with 13 bases between.

For the CDR3, the DNA is TGCAGTGCCGGCCGAGGCGGATCTATCTCGTCCTACAATGAGCAGTTCTTC. Its translation: CSAGRGGSISSYNEQFF. This sequence joins TRBV20-1 and TRBJ2-1; D not certain. The length of the CDR3 is 17 residues. The germline gives CDR1 DFQATT, CDR2 SNEGSKA (reference sequence). The V gene lost 6 bases and the J gene lost 1 base, with 22 bases spanning the gap.

This clonotype has a count of ten or more. The chain is built from TRBV27 and TRBJ2-3; D unresolved. Germline CDR1 and CDR2: MNHEY and SMNVEV (reference sequence). There are 16 residues in the CDR3. V was clipped by 0 bases and J by 0 bases, with 10 bases between them. The CDR3 protein is CASSLSPVASTDTQYF. CDR3 DNA: TGTGCCAGCAGTTTATCCCCCGTAGCTAGCACAGATACGCAGTATTTT.

In its sample, this clonotype was seen a few times. The chain uses TRBV5-1 and TRBJ2-7; 9 bases match TRBD1. V dropped 1 base and J dropped 5; count of bases not matched to a gene: 4. Germline V gene lookup returns CDR1 SGHRS and CDR2 YFSETQ. The CDR3 is made up of 14 amino acids. The CDR3 sequence is CASSLWTGADEQYV. The CDR3 DNA reads TGCGCCAGCAGCTTGTGGACAGGGGCGGACGAGCAGTACGTC.

This clonotype was observed a handful of times. The chain recombines TRBV5-1 with TRBJ2-7; 8 positions match TRBD2. The V segment lost 2 bases and the J segment 4 bases; nucleotides outside the gene matches: 2. CDR1 is SGHRS and CDR2 is YFSETQ in the germline V gene. The CDR3 runs 13 residues. CDR3 region: CASSFGGEYEQYF. DNA for the CDR3: TGCGCCAGCAGCTTCGGGGGGGAGTACGAGCAGTACTTC. The variable domain in full, completed from reference TRBV5-1 and TRBJ2-7, reads KAGVTQTPRYLIKTRGQQVTLSCSPISGHRSVSWYQQTPGQGLQFLFEYFSETQRNKGNFPGRFSGRQFSNSRSEMNVSTLELGDSALYLCASSFGGEYEQYFGPGTRLTVT.

This clonotype was counted ten times or more. The chain couples TRBV19 to TRBJ2-3; 9 bases line up with TRBD2. Losses at the gene ends were 3 bases for V and 4 bases for J; bases not matched to a gene: 2. The CDR3 runs 14 residues. Germline V gives CDR1 LNHDA, CDR2 SQIVND (reference sequence). Here the CDR3 DNA reads TGTGCCAGTAGTATGCTAGCGGGGCCAGATACGCAGTATTTT. The encoded protein is CASSMLAGPDTQYF.

This clonotype was counted only a few times. In nucleotides, the CDR3 is TGTGCCAGCAGCTCGCAGACCGACTCCTACGAGCAGTACTTC. Protein sequence: CASSSQTDSYEQYF. The chain recombines TRBV7-6 with TRBJ2-7; D unclear. Trimming removed 4 bases from V and 0 bases from J, with 10 bases in between. The V gene's germline CDR1 is SGHVS and CDR2 FNYEAQ. This CDR3 contains 14 residues.

The sample holds many counts of this clonotype. J is TRBJ2-3 and V is TRBV15, with D possibly TRBD1 on 5 matching bases. The germline V and J ends were trimmed by 0 bases and 3 bases, with 10 bases remaining between them. Germline loops: CDR1 LNHNV, CDR2 YYDKDF (reference sequence). There are 15 residues in the CDR3. The CDR3 DNA is TGTGCCACCAGCAGAGAGGGCAGGGAAACAGATACGCAGTATTTT. Translating gives CATSREGRETDTQYF.

This clonotype occurred many times. The rearrangement joins TRBV7-2 to TRBJ1-5; tentative D call: TRBD1 (5 bases). This CDR3 comprises 14 residues. With 3 bases removed from V and 5 bases from J, the gap between germline ends came to 11 bases. The germline V gene has CDR1 SGHTA and CDR2 FQGNSA. The CDR3 coding sequence is TGTGCCAGCAGCTTGTGGGGGGACGATCAGCCCCAGCATTTT. Amino acid sequence: CASSLWGDDQPQHF. The complete variable domain, with remaining parts taken from reference TRBV7-2 and TRBJ1-5, reads GAGVSQSPSNKVTEKGKDVELRCDPISGHTALYWYRQSLGQGLEFLIYFQGNSAPDKSGLPSDRFSAERTGGSVSTLTIQRTQQEDSAVYLCASSLWGDDQPQHFGDGTRLSIL.

This clonotype was counted only a few times. The rearrangement joins TRBV7-9 to TRBJ1-5, with 12 bases identical to TRBD1. Trimming took 10 bases from V and 5 from J; bases not matched to a gene: 3. The CDR3 spans 13 residues. Germline V gene lookup returns CDR1 SEHNR and CDR2 FQNEAQ (reference sequence). CDR3 sequence: CATGTGGDQPQHF. The CDR3 nucleotides are TGTGCCACCGGGACAGGGGGCGATCAGCCCCAGCATTTT.

The chain couples TRBV15 to TRBJ2-1, with no clear D. The CDR3 sequence is 12 residues long. CDR1 LNHNV and CDR2 YYDKDF come from the germline V gene (reference sequence). Trimming shortened V by 6 bases and J by 6 bases, and 9 bases separated the two germline ends. The CDR3: CATRERRNEQFF. CDR3 nucleotides: TGTGCCACCAGAGAGCGACGCAATGAGCAGTTCTTC. The whole variable domain, filled in from reference TRBV15 and TRBJ2-1, reads DAMVIQNPRYQVTQFGKPVTLSCSQTLNHNVMYWYQQKSSQAPKLLFHYYDKDFNNEADTPDNFQSRRPNTSFCFLDIRSPGLGDTAMYLCATRERRNEQFFGPGTRLTVL.

This clonotype was recorded many times. This chain uses TRBV21-1 with TRBJ2-2. TRBV21-1 is given as a pseudogene. The CDR3 covers 14 residues. The CDR3 bases are TGTGCCAGCAGCAAAGTTGAGGACACCGGGGAGCTGTTTTTT. Its translation is CASSKVEDTGELFF.